One T cell receptor (beta chain) is described in this entry. Its cognate antigen is unknown. Primers for the PCR totalled 60 Vbeta and 13 Jbeta. Sequenced by immunoSEQ multiplex PCR; TCRdb stores in-frame clones only, minus some. The table includes around 140,000 clones, about 84% detected once. Healthy bone marrow donors formed the donor group. This sample was taken from a study of cytomegalovirus exposure and HLA in healthy donors. The V gene end was trimmed by 6 bases and the J gene end by 9 bases; junction bases not matched to a gene: 9. Germline-derived CDR1 and CDR2 are KGHSH and LQKENI. CDR3 length: 14 residues. General study findings and limits: Specificity of a few CMV-associated chains for CMV antigens was verified in vitro.

The rearrangement uses TRBV18 and TRBJ2-1; 9 nucleotides align to TRBD1. This receptor was identified in a woman aged 18-29 years in good health and CMV-seropositive. What was sequenced was PBMCs. The CDR3 nucleotides are TGTGCCAGCTCCCCCCTGGACAGGGGAACTGAGCAGTTCTTC. It translates to CASSPLDRGTEQFF.